The 8 T cell receptor beta chains below all came from one sample that was sequenced in a study of blood T cell repertoires in COVID-19. TCRdb's copy holds only in-frame clones and misses some; the assay was immunoSEQ multiplex PCR. The sample has 150,000 or so clones, around 90% seen once; the top ten hold under 30%. Sequenced: peripheral blood. The receptors stem from a man in his 60s with acute or convalescent COVID-19.

This clone was picked up a small number of times. This chain uses TRBV27 with TRBJ2-7; D ambiguous. The V end lost 8 bases, the J end lost 5 bases, and 19 bases lay between the germline ends. The CDR3 sequence is 14 residues long. Germline values: CDR1 MNHEY, CDR2 SMNVEV (reference sequence). CDR3 sequence: CASSGSLTNHEQYV. CDR3 bases: TGTGCCAGCTCTGGCTCCTTAACTAACCACGAGCAGTACGTC.

This clone was found once. The gene calls are TRBV19 and TRBJ1-2, with 9 nucleotides matching TRBD1. V was clipped by 1 base and J by 3 bases; unmatched bases: 3. Germline assignment: CDR1 LNHDA and CDR2 SQIVND (reference sequence). The CDR3 is made up of 15 amino acids. The CDR3: CASSIGRTGDYGYTF. The CDR3 bases are TGTGCCAGTAGTATAGGAAGGACAGGGGACTATGGCTACACCTTC. The full variable domain, completed using reference TRBV19 and TRBJ1-2, is DGGITQSPKYLFRKEGQNVTLSCEQNLNHDAMYWYRQDPGQGLRLIYYSQIVNDFQKGDIAEGYSVSREKKESFPLTVTSAQKNPTAFYLCASSIGRTGDYGYTFGSGTRLTVV.

J is TRBJ2-7 and V is TRBV3-1 (or the pseudogene TRBV3-2); tentative D call: TRBD1 (5 bases). The V and J ends lost 0 bases and 3 bases respectively, with 15 bases between them. Per germline, CDR1 LGHDT and CDR2 YNNKEL (reference sequence). This CDR3 region has 16 residues. CDR3 region: CASSQDQISRVYEQYF. The CDR3 DNA sequence: TGTGCCAGCAGCCAAGATCAGATATCCAGGGTCTACGAGCAGTACTTC.

V is TRBV6-2 or TRBV6-3 and J is TRBJ1-2, with D hard to call. V was pared by 0 bases and J by 7 bases, with 9 bases between. CDR1 is MNHEY, CDR2 SVGEGT, per germline. CDR3 length equals 13 residues. In DNA, the CDR3 is TGTGCCAGCAGTTACTCCCGGGGTGGTGGCTACACCTTC. This sequence encodes CASSYSRGGGYTF.

This chain links TRBV7-8 with TRBJ1-2; TRBD1 might be the D (6 bases). V lost 5 bases to trimming and J lost 5 bases, with 12 bases between them. The CDR3 spans 13 residues. Germline lookup yields CDR1 SGHVS and CDR2 FQNEAQ. The chain's CDR3 is CASSPGAQYGYTF. DNA of the CDR3: TGTGCCAGCAGCCCAGGGGCCCAATATGGCTACACCTTC.

V gene TRBV5-1 combines with J gene TRBJ2-3; TRBD2 is a possible D gene (5 bases). The CDR3 has 15 residues. The V end lost 7 bases, the J end lost 0 bases, and 15 bases lay between the germline ends. CDR1 and CDR2 from the germline V gene are SGHRS and YFSETQ. In nucleotides, the CDR3 is TGCGCCAGCGAACCTTACAGCGGCAGCACAGATACGCAGTATTTT. This encodes CASEPYSGSTDTQYF.

This chain links TRBV30 with TRBJ1-4; D is possibly TRBD1 (5 bases). Trimming took 2 bases from V and 2 from J, leaving 12 bases between them. From germline, CDR1 is GTSNPN and CDR2 SVGIG (reference sequence). The CDR3 loop spans 15 amino acids. CDR3 region: CAWSKGVGTNEKLFF. The CDR3 nucleotides read TGTGCCTGGAGTAAAGGGGTTGGTACTAATGAAAAACTGTTTTTT.

CDR3 residues: CASTSSGRKRTDTQYF. The CDR3 DNA is TGTGCCAGCACGTCTAGCGGGAGGAAACGCACAGATACGCAGTATTTT. The rearrangement links TRBV27 to TRBJ2-3; 11 nucleotides align to TRBD2. This CDR3 has 16 amino acids. Trimming removed 7 bases from V and 1 base from J; junction bases left unmatched: 7. In germline, CDR1 is MNHEY, CDR2 SMNVEV (reference sequence).